The 12 T cell receptor beta chains given below trace back to one sample, sequenced in a study of blood T cell repertoires in COVID-19. The data were produced by immunoSEQ multiplex PCR, yet TCRdb's version contains in-frame clones alone and is incomplete. The sample includes 100,000 to 150,000 clones, more than 75% of them seen just once. Sequenced input: peripheral blood. These receptors were obtained from a man between 65 and 85 years old with active COVID-19.

The rearrangement joins TRBV29-1 to TRBJ2-1, with 14 bases lining up with TRBD2. The length of the CDR3 is 14 residues. With 6 bases clipped from V and 9 bases from J, the junction kept 7 bases outside the gene matches. Germline V gene data show CDR1 as SQVTM and CDR2 as ANQGSEA. The CDR3 nucleotides are TGCAGCGTCGCTGGGACTAGCGGGAGAATTGAGCAGTTCTTC. This gives the protein CSVAGTSGRIEQFF.

The chain employs TRBV20-1 and TRBJ1-2; D may be TRBD1 (6 bases). V lost 6 bases to trimming and J lost 6 bases, with 11 bases between them. Germline V CDR1 and CDR2: DFQATT, SNEGSKA (reference sequence). This CDR3 region has 11 residues. The CDR3 DNA is TGCAGTGCGGACGGGACAAATGGCTACACCTTC. Translated, it gives CSADGTNGYTF.

V is TRBV7-2 and J is TRBJ2-3; 11 nucleotides line up with TRBD2. In germline, CDR1 is SGHTA, CDR2 FQGNSA. CDR3 length: 17 amino acids. The V gene end was trimmed by 1 base and the J gene end by 2 bases; junction bases not matched to a gene: 5. Written as DNA, the CDR3 is TGTGCCAGCAGCTTAGTGGGACTAGCGGATATCACAGATACGCAGTATTTT. As protein: CASSLVGLADITDTQYF.

The rearrangement links TRBV4-2 to TRBJ2-2; 11 bases agree with TRBD2. This CDR3 is built from 15 residues. In germline, CDR1 is LGHNA, CDR2 YNFKEQ. Trimming cost V 8 bases and J 2 bases; bases outside gene matches: 4. The DNA of the CDR3 is TGTGCCAGCCGTACTAGCGGGGGTAACACCGGGGAGCTGTTTTTT. It specifies CASRTSGGNTGELFF.

The chain is built from TRBV5-4 and TRBJ2-1, with 9 nucleotides matching TRBD1. CDR1 is SGHNT and CDR2 is YYREEE in the germline V gene (reference sequence). Trimming removed 6 bases from V and 8 bases from J; junction bases left unmatched: 9. This CDR3 comprises 14 residues. The CDR3 coding sequence is TGTGCCAGCACCAGCGGGACAGGGCCGTATGAGCAGTTCTTC. Its translation: CASTSGTGPYEQFF.

The CDR3 here is CASSLNIEANEKLFF. For the CDR3, the DNA is TGTGCCAGTAGCCTTAATATAGAAGCTAATGAAAAACTGTTTTTT. The chain employs TRBV19 and TRBJ1-4, with unresolved D. The CDR3 sequence is 15 residues long. V lost 6 bases, J lost 3 bases, and 14 bases lay in between. CDR1 and CDR2 from the germline V gene are LNHDA and SQIVND (reference sequence).

This clone was counted only a few times. The chain carries TRBV12-3 or TRBV12-4 and TRBJ2-7; 7 bases are shared with TRBD1. The CDR3 contains 12 residues. Trimming removed 6 bases from V and 3 bases from J; junction bases left unmatched: 2. CDR3 in amino acids: CASSRTGYEQYF. The CDR3 DNA is TGTGCCAGCAGCCGGACAGGCTACGAGCAGTACTTC.

The rearrangement links TRBV6-5 to TRBJ1-1, with D tentatively TRBD1 (5 bases). The length of the CDR3 is 15 residues. Germline V CDR1 and CDR2: MNHEY, SVGAGI. The V and J ends lost 6 bases and 1 base respectively, with 15 bases between them. CDR3 in DNA: TGTGCCAGCAGGGGGGGACGCAGAAAGAACACTGAAGCTTTCTTT. Translated, it gives CASRGGRRKNTEAFF.

The chain has TRBV7-9 and TRBJ2-3; 10 bases line up with TRBD1. CDR1 SEHNR and CDR2 FQNEAQ come from the germline V gene (reference sequence). V was pared by 5 bases and J by 4 bases, with 6 bases of the junction left unmatched. This CDR3 comprises 15 residues. The CDR3 DNA sequence: TGTGCCAGCAGCCACCGGGACAGGGGCCCAGATACGCAGTATTTT. It specifies CASSHRDRGPDTQYF.

J is TRBJ1-2 and V is TRBV28; D gene uncertain. Germline CDR1 reads MDHEN; CDR2 reads SYDVKM. The CDR3 consists of 14 residues. The ends were cut back, 2 bases at V and 3 bases at J, with 10 bases in the middle. The CDR3 loop is CASSLHYGYYGYTF. CDR3 sequence (DNA): TGTGCCAGCAGTTTACATTACGGGTACTATGGCTACACCTTC.

The CDR3 region has the DNA TGTGCCAGCAGCCGCGATAGCGGGAGATCCACCTACGAGCAGTACTTC. It yields the protein CASSRDSGRSTYEQYF. The chain uses TRBV7-2 and TRBJ2-7; 9 bases align to TRBD2. The CDR3 extends over 16 amino acids. In germline, CDR1 is SGHTA, CDR2 FQGNSA. The V gene end was trimmed by 5 bases and the J gene end by 2 bases; junction bases not matched to a gene: 10.

The chain has TRBV2 and TRBJ1-1; 8 bases are shared with TRBD1. The CDR3 runs 14 residues. The V and J ends lost 6 bases and 1 base, in that order; junction bases with no gene match: 4. From germline, CDR1 is SNHLY and CDR2 FYNNEI. CDR3 DNA sequence: TGTGCCAGCAGATCAGGGGGCCCGAACACTGAAGCTTTCTTT. The encoded protein is CASRSGGPNTEAFF. The full variable domain, in which reference TRBV2 and TRBJ1-1 provide the parts outside the CDR3, is EPEVTQTPSHQVTQMGQEVILRCVPISNHLYFYWYRQILGQKVEFLVSFYNNEISEKSEIFDDQFSVERPDGSNFTLKIRSTKLEDSAMYFCASRSGGPNTEAFFGQGTRLTVV.